The 12 T cell receptor beta chains reported below all come from one sample, sequenced in a study of cytomegalovirus exposure and HLA in healthy donors. It was with 60 Vbeta and 13 Jbeta primers that the PCR ran. Clones were sequenced by immunoSEQ multiplex PCR, and TCRdb holds only the in-frame ones, with some missing. The table includes 130,000 or so clones, roughly three quarters detected once. The sample consisted of PBMCs. These receptors were collected from a woman between 55 and 75 years old in good health and CMV-seronegative.

The chain employs TRBV14 and TRBJ2-3; 14 nucleotides align to TRBD2. V gave up 4 bases and J gave up 0 bases; unmatched junction bases: 9. In germline, CDR1 is SGHDN, CDR2 FVKESK. This CDR3 comprises 19 residues. The CDR3 loop is CASSPRTSGRSISTDTQYF. DNA for the CDR3: TGTGCCAGCAGCCCCCGGACTAGCGGGAGGTCGATAAGCACAGATACGCAGTATTTT.

This chain joins TRBV2 and TRBJ2-2; TRBD2 matches 7 bases. The germline V gene has CDR1 SNHLY and CDR2 FYNNEI. V lost 8 bases, J lost 4 bases, and 7 bases stayed unmatched. This CDR3 comprises 14 residues. CDR3 DNA sequence: TGTGCCAGCGAAGGCGGGGGAGTCACCGGGGAGCTGTTTTTT. Protein product: CASEGGGVTGELFF.

This chain connects TRBV19 to TRBJ1-5; maybe TRBD1 (5 bases). V was pared by 0 bases and J by 0 bases, with 9 bases between. The CDR3 contains 16 residues. Germline V gene lookup returns CDR1 LNHDA and CDR2 SQIVND (reference sequence). This CDR3 is CASSIDGGYSNQPQHF. DNA for the CDR3: TGTGCCAGTAGTATAGACGGGGGGTATAGCAATCAGCCCCAGCATTTT.

This clone occurred a few times. V gene TRBV9 combines with J gene TRBJ2-7; TRBD2 agrees at 11 bases. After removal of 4 bases from V and 1 base from J, the junction contained 4 bases not matched to a gene. The CDR3 has 15 residues. Germline V gene sequence: CDR1 SGDLS, CDR2 YYNGEE. The CDR3 bases are TGTGCCAGCAGCCCTAGACTAGCGGGATCCTACGAGCAGTACTTC. This gives the protein CASSPRLAGSYEQYF. The entire variable domain, with the rest obtained from reference TRBV9 and TRBJ2-7, is as follows: DSGVTQTPKHLITATGQRVTLRCSPRSGDLSVYWYQQSLDQGLQFLIQYYNGEERAKGNILERFSAQQFPDLHSELNLSSLELGDSALYFCASSPRLAGSYEQYFGPGTRLTVT.

V is TRBV28 and J is TRBJ1-4; D call uncertain. Trimming took 3 bases from V and 5 from J, leaving 10 bases between them. CDR3 length equals 14 residues. Germline V gene data show CDR1 as MDHEN and CDR2 as SYDVKM. CDR3 in DNA: TGTGCCAGCAGTTTCGGCAGGCCAAATGAAAAACTGTTTTTT. Encoded protein: CASSFGRPNEKLFF.

The chain is built from TRBV10-3 and TRBJ1-1; the D is unclear. Per the germline V gene, CDR1 is ENHRY and CDR2 is SYGVKD. The CDR3 contains 14 residues. Trimming left V 0 bases short and J 1 base short, with 6 bases between. The CDR3 sequence: CAISESSRNTEAFF. DNA for the CDR3: TGTGCCATCAGTGAGTCGAGCCGGAACACTGAAGCTTTCTTT.

V usage is TRBV6-5 and J usage is TRBJ1-1, with unresolved D. Between the trimmed V and J ends, which lost 2 bases and 8 bases, there was a span of 12 bases. Germline V gene data show CDR1 as MNHEY and CDR2 as SVGAGI. The CDR3 has 13 amino acids. The CDR3 DNA sequence: TGTGCCAGCAGTTACGGTTCGGGTGAGGAAGCTTTCTTT. Amino acids: CASSYGSGEEAFF.

This clone was detected only a few times. J is TRBJ2-3 and V is TRBV30; D is unclear. The germline CDR1 and CDR2 sequences are GTSNPN and SVGIG (reference sequence). Trimming pared 1 base from V and 3 bases from J, leaving 11 bases between. This CDR3 comprises 14 residues. The CDR3 spells CAWSGYSVTDTQYF. CDR3 coding DNA: TGTGCCTGGAGTGGGTATTCGGTTACAGATACGCAGTATTTT.

The genes are TRBV5-1 and TRBJ2-3; 8 bases match TRBD2. Germline V gene sequence: CDR1 SGHRS, CDR2 YFSETQ. The CDR3 has 18 amino acids. The trim removed 9 bases at V and 0 bases at J, leaving 18 bases unmatched. The CDR3 loop reads CATSRASGGPTSTDTQYF. The CDR3 DNA reads TGCGCCACGTCCCGAGCCAGCGGGGGCCCTACGAGCACAGATACGCAGTATTTT.

CDR3 protein: CASSVGGGDIQYF. CDR3 coding DNA: TGTGCCAGCAGCGTAGGTGGGGGGGACATTCAGTACTTC. This rearrangement joins TRBV9 to TRBJ2-4; 7 nucleotides match TRBD2. Looked up from germline, CDR1 is SGDLS and CDR2 is YYNGEE. V lost 0 bases and J lost 8; bases outside the gene matches: 2. The CDR3 spans 13 residues.

V is TRBV29-1 and J is TRBJ2-1; 8 bases are a match to TRBD2. CDR3 length: 13 amino acids. Germline CDR1 SQVTM, CDR2 ANQGSEA. The junction had 9 bases not matched to a gene; V was cut back by 8 bases and J by 6 bases. Here the CDR3 reads CSSIGLALNEQFF. The CDR3 region has the DNA TGCAGCTCCATAGGACTAGCCCTCAATGAGCAGTTCTTC.

The V call is TRBV9, the J call TRBJ2-1, with 8 bases matching TRBD1. V lost 4 bases and J lost 2; bases outside the gene matches: 5. The CDR3 totals 15 residues. Germline V gene data show CDR1 as SGDLS and CDR2 as YYNGEE. DNA of the CDR3: TGTGCCAGCAGCCCAACGACAGGGGCCTACAATGAGCAGTTCTTC. As protein: CASSPTTGAYNEQFF.